The clone carrying this TCR beta chain showed up just a few times. Its specificity is not known. One entry per CDR3 protein, called by TCRdb with MiXCR from the RT-PCR reads. This sample carries about 700,000 distinct CDR3 sequences, approximately 13% of them seen once, and the ten largest clones take less than 7%. The record originates from a study of response to subunit inactivated influenza vaccine. Study observations and caveats: That few new T cells are recruited by each seasonal influenza vaccination was the authors' suggestion.

The CDR3 runs to 16 residues. Germline values: CDR1 LGHNA, CDR2 YNFKEQ. Between the trimmed V and J ends, which lost 0 bases and 0 bases, there was a span of 9 bases. The chain uses TRBV4-2 and TRBJ2-1; D perhaps matches TRBD2 (5 bases). This specimen was PBMCs from blood, taken about 14 days before vaccination. The origin of this receptor is a man between 45 and 60 years old who received an inactivated influenza vaccine. CDR3 sequence (DNA): TGTGCCAGCAGCCAAGAGGTCGGGATCTCCTACAATGAGCAGTTCTTC. This gives the protein CASSQEVGISYNEQFF.